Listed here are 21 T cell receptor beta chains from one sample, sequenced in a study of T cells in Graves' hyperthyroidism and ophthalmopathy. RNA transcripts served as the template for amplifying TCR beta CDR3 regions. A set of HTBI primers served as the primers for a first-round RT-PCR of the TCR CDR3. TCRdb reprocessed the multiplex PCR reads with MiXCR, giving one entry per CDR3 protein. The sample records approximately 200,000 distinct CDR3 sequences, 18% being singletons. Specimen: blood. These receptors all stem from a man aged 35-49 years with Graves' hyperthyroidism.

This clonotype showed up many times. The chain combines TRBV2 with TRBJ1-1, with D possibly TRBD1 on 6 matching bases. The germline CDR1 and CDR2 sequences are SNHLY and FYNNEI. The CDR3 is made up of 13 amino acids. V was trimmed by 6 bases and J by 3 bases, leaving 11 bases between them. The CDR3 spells CASRQGRDTEAFF. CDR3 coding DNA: TGTGCCAGCAGACAGGGAAGAGACACTGAAGCTTTCTTT.

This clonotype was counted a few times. Here the CDR3 reads CASGFQGSYNEQFF. The CDR3, as DNA: TGTGCTAGTGGTTTTCAGGGCTCCTACAATGAGCAGTTCTTC. The chain combines TRBV12-5 with TRBJ2-1; D may be TRBD1 (5 bases). Trimming removed 3 bases from V and 0 bases from J, with 6 bases in between. CDR1 and CDR2 (germline): LGHNT, FRNRAP. This CDR3 has 14 amino acids. Filled out from reference TRBV12-5 and TRBJ2-1, the complete variable domain reads DARVTQTPRHKVTEMGQEVTMRCQPILGHNTVFWYRQTMMQGLELLAYFRNRAPLDDSGMPKDRFSAEMPDATLATLKIQPSEPRDSAVYFCASGFQGSYNEQFFGPGTRLTVL.

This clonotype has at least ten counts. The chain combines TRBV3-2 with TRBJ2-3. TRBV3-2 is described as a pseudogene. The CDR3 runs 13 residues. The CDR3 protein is CASSQRTTDTQYF. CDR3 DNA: TGTGCCAGCAGCCAACGGACCACAGATACGCAGTATTTT.

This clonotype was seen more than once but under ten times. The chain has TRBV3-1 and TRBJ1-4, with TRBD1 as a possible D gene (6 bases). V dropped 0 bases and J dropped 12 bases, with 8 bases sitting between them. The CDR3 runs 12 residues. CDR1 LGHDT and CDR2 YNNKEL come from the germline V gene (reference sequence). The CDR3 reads CASSQEGAELFF. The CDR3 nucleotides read TGTGCCAGCAGCCAAGAGGGGGCAGAACTGTTTTTT.

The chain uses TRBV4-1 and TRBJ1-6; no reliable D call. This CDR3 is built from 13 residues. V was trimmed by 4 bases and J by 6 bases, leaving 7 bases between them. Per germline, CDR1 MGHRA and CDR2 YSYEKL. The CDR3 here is CASSLPGNSPLHF. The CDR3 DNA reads TGCGCCAGCAGCCTGCCGGGTAATTCACCCCTCCACTTT.

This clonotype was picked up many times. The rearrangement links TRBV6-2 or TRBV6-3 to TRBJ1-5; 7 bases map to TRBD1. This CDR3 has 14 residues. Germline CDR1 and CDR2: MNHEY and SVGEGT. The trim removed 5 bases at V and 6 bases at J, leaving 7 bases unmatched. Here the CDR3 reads CASSQPTGSQPQHF. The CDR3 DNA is TGTGCCAGCAGTCAACCGACAGGGTCTCAGCCCCAGCATTTT.

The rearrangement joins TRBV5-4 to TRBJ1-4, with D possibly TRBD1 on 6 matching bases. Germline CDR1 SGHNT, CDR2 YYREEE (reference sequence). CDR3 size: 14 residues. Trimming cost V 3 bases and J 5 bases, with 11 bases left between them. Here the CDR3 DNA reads TGTGCCAGCAGCTCAACCGGACAGAATGAAAAACTGTTTTTT. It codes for CASSSTGQNEKLFF.

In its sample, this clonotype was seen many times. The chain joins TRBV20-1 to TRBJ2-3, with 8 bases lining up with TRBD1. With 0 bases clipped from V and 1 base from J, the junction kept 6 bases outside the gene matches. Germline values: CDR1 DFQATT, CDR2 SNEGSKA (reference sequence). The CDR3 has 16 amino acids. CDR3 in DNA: TGCAGTGCTAGAGATATAGGCAGGGGGCGCACAGATACGCAGTATTTT. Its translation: CSARDIGRGRTDTQYF.

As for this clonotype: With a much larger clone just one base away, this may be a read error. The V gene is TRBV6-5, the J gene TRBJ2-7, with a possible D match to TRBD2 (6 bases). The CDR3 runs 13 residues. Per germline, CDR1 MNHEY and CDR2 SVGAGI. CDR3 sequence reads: CVSSYSLSGEQYF. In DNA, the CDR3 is TGTGTCAGCAGTTACTCCCTTAGCGGCGAGCAGTACTTC.

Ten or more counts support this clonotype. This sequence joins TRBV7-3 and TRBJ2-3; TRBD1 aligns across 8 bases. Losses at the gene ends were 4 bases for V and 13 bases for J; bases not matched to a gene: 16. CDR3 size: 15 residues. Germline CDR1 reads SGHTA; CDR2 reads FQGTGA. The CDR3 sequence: CASSSTENGQGREYF. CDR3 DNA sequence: TGTGCCAGCAGCTCTACCGAAAATGGACAGGGACGGGAGTATTTT.

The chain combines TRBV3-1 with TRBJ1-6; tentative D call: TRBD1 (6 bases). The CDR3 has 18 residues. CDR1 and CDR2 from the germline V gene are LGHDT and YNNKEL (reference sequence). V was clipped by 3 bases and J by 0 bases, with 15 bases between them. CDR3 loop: CASSQRDTRNSYNSPLHF. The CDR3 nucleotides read TGTGCCAGCAGCCAGCGGGACACCCGAAACTCCTATAATTCACCCCTCCACTTT.

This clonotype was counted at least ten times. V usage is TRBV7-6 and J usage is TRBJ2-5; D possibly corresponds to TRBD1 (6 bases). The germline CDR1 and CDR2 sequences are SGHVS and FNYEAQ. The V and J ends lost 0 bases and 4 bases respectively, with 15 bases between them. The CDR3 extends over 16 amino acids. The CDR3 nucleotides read TGTGCCAGCAGCTTAGCGGGACCTTCCAGGGGAGAGACCCAGTACTTC. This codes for CASSLAGPSRGETQYF.

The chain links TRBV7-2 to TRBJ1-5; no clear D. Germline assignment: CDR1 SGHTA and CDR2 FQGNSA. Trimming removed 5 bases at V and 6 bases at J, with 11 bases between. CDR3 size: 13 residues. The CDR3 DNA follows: TGTGCCAGCAGCCGTGATGGGAGTCAGCCCCAGCATTTT. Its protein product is CASSRDGSQPQHF.

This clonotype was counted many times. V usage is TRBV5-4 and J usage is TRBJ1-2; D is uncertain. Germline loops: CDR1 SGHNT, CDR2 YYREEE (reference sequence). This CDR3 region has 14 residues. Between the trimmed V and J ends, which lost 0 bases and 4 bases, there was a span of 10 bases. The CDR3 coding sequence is TGTGCCAGCAGCTTGGATGGAACAGCCTATGGCTACACCTTC. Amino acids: CASSLDGTAYGYTF.

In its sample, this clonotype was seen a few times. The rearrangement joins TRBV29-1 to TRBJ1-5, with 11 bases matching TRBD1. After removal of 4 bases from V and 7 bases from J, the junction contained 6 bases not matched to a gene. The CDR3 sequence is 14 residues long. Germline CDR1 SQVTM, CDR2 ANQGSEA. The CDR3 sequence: CSVAGQGAGQPQHF. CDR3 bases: TGCAGCGTTGCCGGACAGGGGGCAGGGCAGCCCCAGCATTTT.

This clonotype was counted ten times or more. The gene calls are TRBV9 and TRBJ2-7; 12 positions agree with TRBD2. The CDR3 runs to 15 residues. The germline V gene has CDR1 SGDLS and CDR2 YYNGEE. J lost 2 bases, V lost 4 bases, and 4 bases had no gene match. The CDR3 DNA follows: TGTGCCAGCAGCAGGCGACTAGCGGGGGCCTACGAGCAGTACTTC. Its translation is CASSRRLAGAYEQYF.

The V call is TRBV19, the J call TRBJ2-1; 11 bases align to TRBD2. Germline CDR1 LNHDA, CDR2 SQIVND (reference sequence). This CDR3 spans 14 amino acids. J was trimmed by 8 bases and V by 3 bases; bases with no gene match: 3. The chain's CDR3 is CASSISGGAYEQFF. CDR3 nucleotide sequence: TGTGCCAGTAGTATTAGCGGGGGGGCTTATGAGCAGTTCTTC.

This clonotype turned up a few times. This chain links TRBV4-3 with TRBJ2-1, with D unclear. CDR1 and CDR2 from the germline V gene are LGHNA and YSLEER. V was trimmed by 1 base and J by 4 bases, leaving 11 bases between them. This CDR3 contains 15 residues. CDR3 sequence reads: CASSQVGTTYNEQFF. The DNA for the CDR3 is TGCGCCAGCAGCCAAGTGGGAACCACATACAATGAGCAGTTCTTC.

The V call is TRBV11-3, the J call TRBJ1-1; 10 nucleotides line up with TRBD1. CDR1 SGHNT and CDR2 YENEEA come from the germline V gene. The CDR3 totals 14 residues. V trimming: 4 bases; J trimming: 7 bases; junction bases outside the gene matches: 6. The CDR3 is CASSSDRGVGEAFF. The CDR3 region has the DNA TGTGCCAGCAGCTCGGACAGGGGGGTTGGTGAAGCTTTCTTT.

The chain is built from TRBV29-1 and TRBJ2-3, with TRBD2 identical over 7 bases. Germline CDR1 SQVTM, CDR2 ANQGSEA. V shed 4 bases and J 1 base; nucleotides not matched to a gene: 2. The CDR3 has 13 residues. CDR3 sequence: CSVVSGGTDTQYF. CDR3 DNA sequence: TGCAGCGTTGTCAGCGGGGGCACAGATACGCAGTATTTT.

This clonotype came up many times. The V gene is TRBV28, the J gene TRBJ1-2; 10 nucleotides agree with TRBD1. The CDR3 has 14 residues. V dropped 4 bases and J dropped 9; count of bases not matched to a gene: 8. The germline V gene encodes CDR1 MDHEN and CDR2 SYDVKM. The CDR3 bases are TGTGCCAGCAGTTCCGGCGGGACAGGGGACCGCTACACCTTC. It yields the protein CASSSGGTGDRYTF.